Detailed here is one T cell receptor beta chain. V shed 1 base and J shed 2 bases, with 12 bases lying between them. There are 16 residues in the CDR3. Germline CDR1 reads SGHTA; CDR2 reads FQGNSA. TCRdb passed the 5' RACE reads through MiXCR, listing each CDR3 protein once. The data hold about 40,000 distinct CDR3 sequences, with 15% to 20% observed a single time. The rearrangement joins TRBV7-2 to TRBJ2-1; the D gene is possibly TRBD2 (5 bases). The clonotype was recovered from a female donor with breast cancer. The sequencing input was naive CD4+ T cells sorted from a lymph node. Documented subset: naive CD4+ T cells, CD4+CD45RA+CD25-. The CDR3 nucleotides read TGTGCCAGCAGCTTAGGGTTAGCGTACCCCTACAATGAGCAGTTCTTC. Translated: CASSLGLAYPYNEQFF.